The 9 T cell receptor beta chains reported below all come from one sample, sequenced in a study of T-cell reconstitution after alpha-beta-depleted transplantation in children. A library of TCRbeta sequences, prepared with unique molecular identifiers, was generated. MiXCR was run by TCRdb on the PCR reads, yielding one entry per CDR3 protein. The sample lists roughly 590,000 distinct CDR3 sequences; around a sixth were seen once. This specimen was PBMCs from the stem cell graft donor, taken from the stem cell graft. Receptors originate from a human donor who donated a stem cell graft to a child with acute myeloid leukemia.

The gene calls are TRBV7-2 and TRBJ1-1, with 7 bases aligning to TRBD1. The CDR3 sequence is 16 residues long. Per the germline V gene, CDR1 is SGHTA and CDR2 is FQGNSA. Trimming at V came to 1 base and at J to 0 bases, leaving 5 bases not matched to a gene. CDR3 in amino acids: CASSLVRGYMNTEAFF. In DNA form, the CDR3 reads TGTGCCAGCAGCTTAGTCAGGGGGTACATGAACACTGAAGCTTTCTTT.

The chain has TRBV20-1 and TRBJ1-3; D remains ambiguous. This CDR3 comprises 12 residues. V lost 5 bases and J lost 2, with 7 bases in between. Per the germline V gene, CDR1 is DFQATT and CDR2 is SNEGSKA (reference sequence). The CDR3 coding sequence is TGCAGTGCTGAGGTCCCTGGAAACACCATATATTTT. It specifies CSAEVPGNTIYF.

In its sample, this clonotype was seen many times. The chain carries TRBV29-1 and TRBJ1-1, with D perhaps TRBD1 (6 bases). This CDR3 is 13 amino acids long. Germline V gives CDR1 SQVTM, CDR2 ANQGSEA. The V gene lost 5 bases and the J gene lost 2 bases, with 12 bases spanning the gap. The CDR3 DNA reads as TGCAGCGTTCAGAAGGGGGTAAACACTGAAGCTTTCTTT. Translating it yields CSVQKGVNTEAFF.

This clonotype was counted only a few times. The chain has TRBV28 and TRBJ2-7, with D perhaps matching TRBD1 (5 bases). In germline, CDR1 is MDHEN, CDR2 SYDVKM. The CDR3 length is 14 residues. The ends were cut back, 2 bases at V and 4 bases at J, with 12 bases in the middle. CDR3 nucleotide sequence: TGTGCCAGCAGTTTAAGGTACAGGCAGTACGAGCAGTACGTC. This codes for CASSLRYRQYEQYV.

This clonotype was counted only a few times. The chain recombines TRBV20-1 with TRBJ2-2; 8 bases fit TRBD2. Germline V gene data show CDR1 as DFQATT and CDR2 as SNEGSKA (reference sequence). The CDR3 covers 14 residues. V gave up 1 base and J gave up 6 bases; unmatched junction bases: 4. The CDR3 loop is CSARGSSGAGELFF. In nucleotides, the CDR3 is TGCAGTGCTAGAGGGAGTAGCGGGGCCGGGGAGCTGTTTTTT.

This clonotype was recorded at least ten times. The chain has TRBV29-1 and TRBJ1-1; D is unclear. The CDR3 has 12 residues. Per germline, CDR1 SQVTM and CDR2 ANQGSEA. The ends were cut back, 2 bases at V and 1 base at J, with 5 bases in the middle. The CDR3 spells CSVETENTEAFF. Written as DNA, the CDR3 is TGCAGCGTTGAAACAGAGAACACTGAAGCTTTCTTT.

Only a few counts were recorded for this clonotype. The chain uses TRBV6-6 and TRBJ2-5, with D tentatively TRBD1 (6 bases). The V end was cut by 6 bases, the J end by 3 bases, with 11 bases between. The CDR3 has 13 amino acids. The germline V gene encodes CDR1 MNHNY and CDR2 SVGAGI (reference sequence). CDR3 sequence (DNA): TGTGCCAGCAGAGCAGGGGCGGAAGAGACCCAGTACTTC. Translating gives CASRAGAEETQYF.

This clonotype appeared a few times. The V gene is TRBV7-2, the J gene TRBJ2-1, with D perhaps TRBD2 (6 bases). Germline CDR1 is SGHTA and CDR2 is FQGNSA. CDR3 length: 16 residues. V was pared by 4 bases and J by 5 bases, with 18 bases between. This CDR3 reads CASSSPRGGIHNEQFF. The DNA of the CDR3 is TGTGCCAGCAGCTCACCCCGAGGAGGGATCCACAATGAGCAGTTCTTC.

CDR3 protein: CATSRETSGGADTQYF. Written as DNA, the CDR3 is TGTGCCACCAGCAGAGAGACTAGCGGGGGGGCCGATACGCAGTATTTT. The chain couples TRBV15 to TRBJ2-3; 14 nucleotides match TRBD2. The CDR3 is 16 amino acids. CDR1 is LNHNV, CDR2 YYDKDF, per germline (reference sequence). After removal of 0 bases from V and 6 bases from J, the junction contained 2 bases not matched to a gene.